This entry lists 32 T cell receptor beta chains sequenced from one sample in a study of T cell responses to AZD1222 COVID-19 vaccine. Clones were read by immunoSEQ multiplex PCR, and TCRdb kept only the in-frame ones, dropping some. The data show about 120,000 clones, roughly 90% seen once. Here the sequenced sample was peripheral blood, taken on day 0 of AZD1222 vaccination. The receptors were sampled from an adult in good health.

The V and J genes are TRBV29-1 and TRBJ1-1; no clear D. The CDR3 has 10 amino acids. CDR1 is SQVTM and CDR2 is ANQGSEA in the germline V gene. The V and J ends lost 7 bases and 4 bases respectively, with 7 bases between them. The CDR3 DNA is TGCAGCGCTCAAACCACTGAAGCTTTCTTT. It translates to CSAQTTEAFF.

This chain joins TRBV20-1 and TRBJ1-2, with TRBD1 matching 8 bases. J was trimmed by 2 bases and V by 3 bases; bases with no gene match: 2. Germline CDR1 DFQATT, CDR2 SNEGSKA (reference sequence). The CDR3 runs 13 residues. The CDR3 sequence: CSASRQGNYGYTF. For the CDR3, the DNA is TGCAGTGCTAGTAGACAGGGGAACTATGGCTACACCTTC.

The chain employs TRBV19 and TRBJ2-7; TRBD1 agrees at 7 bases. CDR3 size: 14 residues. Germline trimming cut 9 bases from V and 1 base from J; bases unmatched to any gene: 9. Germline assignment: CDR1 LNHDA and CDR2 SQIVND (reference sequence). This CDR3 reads CASRKTGSSYEQYF. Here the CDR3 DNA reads TGTGCCAGCAGAAAGACAGGGAGTTCCTACGAGCAGTACTTC.

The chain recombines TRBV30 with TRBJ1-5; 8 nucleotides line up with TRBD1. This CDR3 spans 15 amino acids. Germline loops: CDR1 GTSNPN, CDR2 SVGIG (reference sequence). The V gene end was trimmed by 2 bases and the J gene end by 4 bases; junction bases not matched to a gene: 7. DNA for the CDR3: TGTGCCTGGAGTCGACAGGGGACGCCTAATCAGCCCCAGCATTTT. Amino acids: CAWSRQGTPNQPQHF.

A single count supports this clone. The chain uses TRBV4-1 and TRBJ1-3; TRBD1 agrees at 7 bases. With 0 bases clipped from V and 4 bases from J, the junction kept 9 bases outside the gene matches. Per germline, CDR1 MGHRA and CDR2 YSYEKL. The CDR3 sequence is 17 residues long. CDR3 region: CASSQEGRPGQGNTIYF. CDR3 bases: TGCGCCAGCAGCCAAGAGGGTCGGCCGGGACAGGGAAACACCATATATTTT.

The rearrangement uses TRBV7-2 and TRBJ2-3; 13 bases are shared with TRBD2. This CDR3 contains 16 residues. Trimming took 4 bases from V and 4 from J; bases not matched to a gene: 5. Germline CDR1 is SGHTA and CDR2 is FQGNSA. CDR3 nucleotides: TGTGCCAGCAGCTCCCGGACTAGCGGGGGTGCAGATACGCAGTATTTT. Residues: CASSSRTSGGADTQYF.

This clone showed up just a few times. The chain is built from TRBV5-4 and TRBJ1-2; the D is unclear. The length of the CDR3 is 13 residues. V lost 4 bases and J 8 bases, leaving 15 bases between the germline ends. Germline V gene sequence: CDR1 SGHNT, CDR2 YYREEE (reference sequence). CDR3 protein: CASSPAGFDGYTF. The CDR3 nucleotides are TGTGCCAGCAGCCCGGCGGGGTTCGACGGCTACACCTTC.

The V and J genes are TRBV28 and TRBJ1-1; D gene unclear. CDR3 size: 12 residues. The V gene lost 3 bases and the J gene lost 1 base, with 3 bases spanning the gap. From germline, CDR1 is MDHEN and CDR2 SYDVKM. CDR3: CASSLPNTEAFF. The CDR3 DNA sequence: TGTGCCAGCAGTTTGCCGAACACTGAAGCTTTCTTT.

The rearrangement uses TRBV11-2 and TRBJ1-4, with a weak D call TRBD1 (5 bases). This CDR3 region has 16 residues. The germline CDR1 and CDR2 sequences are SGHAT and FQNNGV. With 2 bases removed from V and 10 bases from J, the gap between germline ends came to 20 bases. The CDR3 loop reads CASSLSGTALEAKLFF. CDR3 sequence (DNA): TGTGCCAGCAGCTTAAGCGGGACCGCCCTAGAAGCAAAACTGTTTTTT.

The CDR3 loop is CAWSPTSGDQFF. The CDR3 DNA sequence: TGTGCCTGGAGTCCGACTAGCGGGGATCAGTTCTTC. The chain recombines TRBV30 with TRBJ2-1, with TRBD2 matching over 11 bases. Trimming removed 2 bases from V and 13 bases from J; junction bases left unmatched: 4. Germline V CDR1 and CDR2: GTSNPN, SVGIG (reference sequence). The CDR3 sequence is 12 residues long.

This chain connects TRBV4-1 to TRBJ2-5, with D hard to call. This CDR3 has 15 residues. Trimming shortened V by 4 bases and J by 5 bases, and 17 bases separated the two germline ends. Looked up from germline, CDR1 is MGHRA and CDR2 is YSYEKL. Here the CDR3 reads CASSRDYKVGETQYF. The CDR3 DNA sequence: TGCGCCAGCAGCCGGGATTACAAGGTGGGCGAGACCCAGTACTTC.

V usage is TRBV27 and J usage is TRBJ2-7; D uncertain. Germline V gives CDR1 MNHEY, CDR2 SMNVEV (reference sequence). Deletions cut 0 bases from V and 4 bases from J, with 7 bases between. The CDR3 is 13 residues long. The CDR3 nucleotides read TGTGCCAGCAGTTTATCCCAGTTATACGAGCAGTACTTC. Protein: CASSLSQLYEQYF.

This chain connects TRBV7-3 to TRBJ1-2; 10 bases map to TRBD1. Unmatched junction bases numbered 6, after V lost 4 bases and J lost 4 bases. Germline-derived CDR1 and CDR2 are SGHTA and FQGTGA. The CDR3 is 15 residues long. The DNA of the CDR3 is TGTGCCAGCAGCTCGACAGGGGGCAGTGGCTATGGCTACACCTTC. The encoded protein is CASSSTGGSGYGYTF.

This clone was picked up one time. CDR3 region: CASSQSGSPDTQYF. CDR3 DNA: TGTGCCAGCAGCCAAAGTGGGAGCCCAGATACGCAGTATTTT. V gene TRBV3-1 (or the pseudogene TRBV3-2) combines with J gene TRBJ2-3, with D tentatively TRBD2 (5 bases). V lost 2 bases and J 4 bases, leaving 10 bases between the germline ends. Germline assignment: CDR1 LGHDT and CDR2 YNNKEL (reference sequence). The CDR3 spans 14 residues.

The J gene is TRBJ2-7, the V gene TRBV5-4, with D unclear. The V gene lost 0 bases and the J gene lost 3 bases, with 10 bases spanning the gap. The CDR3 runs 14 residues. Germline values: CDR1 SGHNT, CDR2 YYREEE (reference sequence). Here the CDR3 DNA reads TGTGCCAGCAGCTTGGGTGGCAGAGACTACGAGCAGTACTTC. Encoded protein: CASSLGGRDYEQYF. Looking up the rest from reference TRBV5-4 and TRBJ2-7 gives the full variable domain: ETGVTQSPTHLIKTRGQQVTLRCSSQSGHNTVSWYQQALGQGPQFIFQYYREEENGRGNFPPRFSGLQFPNYSSELNVNALELDDSALYLCASSLGGRDYEQYFGPGTRLTVT.

CDR3 DNA: TGTGCCAGTAGTATTGGACAGGGCCGTGGCTACACCTTC. Amino acids: CASSIGQGRGYTF. This chain links TRBV19 with TRBJ1-2, with TRBD1 matching 8 bases. CDR3 length: 13 residues. The V and J ends lost 3 bases and 7 bases, in that order; junction bases with no gene match: 4. Germline CDR1 LNHDA, CDR2 SQIVND (reference sequence).

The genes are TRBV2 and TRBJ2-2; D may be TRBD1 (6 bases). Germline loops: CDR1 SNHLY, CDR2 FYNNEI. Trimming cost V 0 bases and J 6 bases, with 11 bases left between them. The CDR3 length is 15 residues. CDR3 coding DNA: TGTGCCAGCAGTGAAGCGGGAACAGGGTCCGGGGAGCTGTTTTTT. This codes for CASSEAGTGSGELFF.

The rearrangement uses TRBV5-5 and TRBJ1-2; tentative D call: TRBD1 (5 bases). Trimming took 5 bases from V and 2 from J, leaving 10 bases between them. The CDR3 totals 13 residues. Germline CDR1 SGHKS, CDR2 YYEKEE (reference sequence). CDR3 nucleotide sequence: TGTGCCAGCAGGACGTGGGGGAACTATGGCTACACCTTC. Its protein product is CASRTWGNYGYTF.

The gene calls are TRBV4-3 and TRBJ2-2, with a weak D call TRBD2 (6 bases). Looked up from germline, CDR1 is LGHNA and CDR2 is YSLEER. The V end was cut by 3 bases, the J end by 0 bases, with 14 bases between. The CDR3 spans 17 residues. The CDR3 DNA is TGCGCCAGCAGCCAGGAGGGTGGGTCCCCGAACACCGGGGAGCTGTTTTTT. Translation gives CASSQEGGSPNTGELFF.

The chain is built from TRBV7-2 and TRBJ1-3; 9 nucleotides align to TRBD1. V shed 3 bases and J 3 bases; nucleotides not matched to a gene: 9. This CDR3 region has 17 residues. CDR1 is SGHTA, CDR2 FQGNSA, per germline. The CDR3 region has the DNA TGTGCCAGCAGCTTCACGCACCACAGGGGGCTTGGAAACACCATATATTTT. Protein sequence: CASSFTHHRGLGNTIYF. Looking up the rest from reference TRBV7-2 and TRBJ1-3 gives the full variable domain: GAGVSQSPSNKVTEKGKDVELRCDPISGHTALYWYRQSLGQGLEFLIYFQGNSAPDKSGLPSDRFSAERTGGSVSTLTIQRTQQEDSAVYLCASSFTHHRGLGNTIYFGEGSWLTVV.

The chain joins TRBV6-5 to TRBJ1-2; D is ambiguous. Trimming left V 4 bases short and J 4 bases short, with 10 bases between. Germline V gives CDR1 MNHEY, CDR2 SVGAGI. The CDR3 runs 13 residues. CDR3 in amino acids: CASSSIRTYGYTF. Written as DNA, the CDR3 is TGTGCCAGCAGTTCTATCAGAACCTATGGCTACACCTTC.

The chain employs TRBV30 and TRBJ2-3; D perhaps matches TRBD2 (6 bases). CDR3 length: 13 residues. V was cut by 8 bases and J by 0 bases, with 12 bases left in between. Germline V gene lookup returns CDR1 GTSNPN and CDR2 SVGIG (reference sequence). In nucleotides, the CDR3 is TGTGCCAGTTCGGCGGGGAGCACAGATACGCAGTATTTT. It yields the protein CASSAGSTDTQYF.

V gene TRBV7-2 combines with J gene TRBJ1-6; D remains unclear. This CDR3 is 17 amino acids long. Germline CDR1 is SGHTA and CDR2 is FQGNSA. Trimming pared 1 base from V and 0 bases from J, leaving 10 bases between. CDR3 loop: CASSLEGRISYNSPLHF. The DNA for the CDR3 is TGTGCCAGCAGCTTAGAGGGCAGGATCTCCTATAATTCACCCCTCCACTTT.

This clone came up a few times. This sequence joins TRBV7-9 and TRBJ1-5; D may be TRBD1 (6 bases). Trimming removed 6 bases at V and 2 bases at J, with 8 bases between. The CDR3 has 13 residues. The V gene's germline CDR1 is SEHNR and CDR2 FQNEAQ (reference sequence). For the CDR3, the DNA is TGTGCCAGCAGTGCAGGGGGCAATCAGCCCCAGCATTTT. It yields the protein CASSAGGNQPQHF.

CDR3 coding DNA: TGTGCCAGCAGCTTGACACTTACGGGAGAGACCCAGTACTTC. Translated: CASSLTLTGETQYF. The chain links TRBV11-1 to TRBJ2-5; D ambiguous. Trimming stripped 3 bases from V and 4 bases from J, with 12 bases between. This CDR3 region has 14 residues. Germline V lookup: CDR1 SGHAT, CDR2 FQDESV (reference sequence).

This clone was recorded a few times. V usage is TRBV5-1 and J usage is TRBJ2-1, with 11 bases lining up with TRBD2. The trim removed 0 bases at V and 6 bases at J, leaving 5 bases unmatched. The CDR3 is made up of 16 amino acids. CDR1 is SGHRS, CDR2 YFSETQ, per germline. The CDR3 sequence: CASSLVAGGRVNEQFF. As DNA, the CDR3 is TGCGCCAGCAGCTTGGTAGCGGGAGGGCGGGTCAATGAGCAGTTCTTC.

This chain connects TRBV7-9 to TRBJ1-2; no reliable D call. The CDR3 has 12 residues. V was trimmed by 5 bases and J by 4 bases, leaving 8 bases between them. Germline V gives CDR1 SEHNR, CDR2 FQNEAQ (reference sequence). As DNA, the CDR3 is TGTGCCAGCAGCCCCGATTTCTATGGCTACACCTTC. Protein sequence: CASSPDFYGYTF.

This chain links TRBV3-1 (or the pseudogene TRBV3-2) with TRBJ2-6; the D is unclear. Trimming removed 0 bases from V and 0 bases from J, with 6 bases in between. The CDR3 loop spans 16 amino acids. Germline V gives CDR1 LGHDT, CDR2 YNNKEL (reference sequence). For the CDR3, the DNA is TGTGCCAGCAGCCAAGACCACGGCTCTGGGGCCAACGTCCTGACTTTC. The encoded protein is CASSQDHGSGANVLTF.

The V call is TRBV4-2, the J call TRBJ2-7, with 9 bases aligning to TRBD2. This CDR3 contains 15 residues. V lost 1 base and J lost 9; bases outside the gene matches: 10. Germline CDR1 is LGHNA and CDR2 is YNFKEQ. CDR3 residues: CASSQGAGGAAGQYF. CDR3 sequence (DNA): TGTGCCAGCAGCCAAGGAGCGGGGGGTGCCGCCGGGCAGTACTTC.

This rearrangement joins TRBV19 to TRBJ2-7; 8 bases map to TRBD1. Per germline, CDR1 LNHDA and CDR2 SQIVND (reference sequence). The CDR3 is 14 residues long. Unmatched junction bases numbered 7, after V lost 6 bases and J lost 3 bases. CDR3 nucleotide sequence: TGTGCCAGTAGCCTAACCGACAGGGGCTACGAGCAGTACTTC. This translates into CASSLTDRGYEQYF. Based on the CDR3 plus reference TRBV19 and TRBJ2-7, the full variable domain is DGGITQSPKYLFRKEGQNVTLSCEQNLNHDAMYWYRQDPGQGLRLIYYSQIVNDFQKGDIAEGYSVSREKKESFPLTVTSAQKNPTAFYLCASSLTDRGYEQYFGPGTRLTVT.

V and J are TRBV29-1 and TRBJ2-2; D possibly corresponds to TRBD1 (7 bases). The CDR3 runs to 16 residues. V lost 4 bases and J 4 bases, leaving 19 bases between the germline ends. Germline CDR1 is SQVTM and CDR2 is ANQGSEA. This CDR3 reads CSVGGETGRGTGELFF. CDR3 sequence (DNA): TGCAGCGTTGGGGGGGAGACAGGGAGAGGCACCGGGGAGCTGTTTTTT.

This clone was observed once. The CDR3: CATSAFERAGTGELFF. DNA for the CDR3: TGTGCCACCAGTGCTTTCGAGAGGGCCGGCACCGGGGAGCTGTTTTTT. The rearrangement links TRBV24-1 to TRBJ2-2; a weak D match, TRBD2 (5 bases). CDR1 and CDR2 (germline): KGHDR, SFDVKD. The ends were cut back, 5 bases at V and 4 bases at J, with 16 bases in the middle. CDR3 length: 16 amino acids.